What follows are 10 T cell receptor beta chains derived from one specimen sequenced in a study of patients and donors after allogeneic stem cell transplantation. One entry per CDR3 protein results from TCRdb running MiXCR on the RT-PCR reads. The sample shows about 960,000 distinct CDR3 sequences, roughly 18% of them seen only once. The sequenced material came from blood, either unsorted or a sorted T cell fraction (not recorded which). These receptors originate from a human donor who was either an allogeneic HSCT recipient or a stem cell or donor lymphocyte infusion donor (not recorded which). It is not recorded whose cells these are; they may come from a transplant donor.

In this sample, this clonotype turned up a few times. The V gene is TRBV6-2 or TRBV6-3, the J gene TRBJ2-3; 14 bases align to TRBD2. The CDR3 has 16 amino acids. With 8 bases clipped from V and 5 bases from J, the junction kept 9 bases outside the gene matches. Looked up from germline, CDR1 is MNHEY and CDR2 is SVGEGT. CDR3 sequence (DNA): TGTGCCAGCGGGGGACTAGCGGGGGACCGCGGAGATACGCAGTATTTT. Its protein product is CASGGLAGDRGDTQYF.

The CDR3: CALGASTDTQYF. CDR3 nucleotides: TGTGCCCTAGGGGCTAGCACAGATACGCAGTATTTT. This rearrangement joins TRBV10-3 to TRBJ2-3; tentatively, D is TRBD1 (5 bases). Germline CDR1 and CDR2: ENHRY and SYGVKD. This CDR3 comprises 12 residues. V gave up 11 bases and J gave up 0 bases, with 9 bases separating them.

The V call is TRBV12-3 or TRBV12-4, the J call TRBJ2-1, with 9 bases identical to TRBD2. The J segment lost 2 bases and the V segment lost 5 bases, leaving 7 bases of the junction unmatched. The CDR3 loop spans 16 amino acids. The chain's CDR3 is CASSPRTSVTYNEQFF. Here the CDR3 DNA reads TGTGCCAGCAGTCCCCGGACTAGCGTTACCTACAATGAGCAGTTCTTC.

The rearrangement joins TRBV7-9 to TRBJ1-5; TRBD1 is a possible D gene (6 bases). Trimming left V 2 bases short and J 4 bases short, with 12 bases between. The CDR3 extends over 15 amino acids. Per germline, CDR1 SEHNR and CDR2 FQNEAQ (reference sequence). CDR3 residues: CASSLTGTPNQPQHF. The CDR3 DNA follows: TGTGCCAGCAGCTTAACCGGGACACCAAATCAGCCCCAGCATTTT.

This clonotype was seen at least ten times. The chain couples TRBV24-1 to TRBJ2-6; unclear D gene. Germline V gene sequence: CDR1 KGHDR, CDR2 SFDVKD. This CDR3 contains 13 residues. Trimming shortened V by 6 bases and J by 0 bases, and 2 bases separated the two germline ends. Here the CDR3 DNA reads TGTGCCACCAGTCACTCTGGGGCCAACGTCCTGACTTTC. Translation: CATSHSGANVLTF.

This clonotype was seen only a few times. The CDR3 sequence: CASSLTGDRGGYTF. As DNA, the CDR3 is TGCGCCAGCAGCCTCACAGGAGACAGGGGAGGCTACACCTTC. This rearrangement joins TRBV5-1 to TRBJ1-2, with 8 bases lining up with TRBD1. The V gene end was trimmed by 4 bases and the J gene end by 8 bases; junction bases not matched to a gene: 10. Germline V lookup: CDR1 SGHRS, CDR2 YFSETQ. The CDR3 totals 14 residues.

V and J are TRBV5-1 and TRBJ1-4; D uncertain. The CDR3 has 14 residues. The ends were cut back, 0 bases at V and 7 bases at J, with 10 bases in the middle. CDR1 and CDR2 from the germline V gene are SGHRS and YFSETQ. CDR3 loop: CASSLGGYGEKLFF. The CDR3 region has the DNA TGCGCCAGCAGCTTGGGAGGGTATGGTGAAAAACTGTTTTTT. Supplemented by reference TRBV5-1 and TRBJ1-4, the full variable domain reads KAGVTQTPRYLIKTRGQQVTLSCSPISGHRSVSWYQQTPGQGLQFLFEYFSETQRNKGNFPGRFSGRQFSNSRSEMNVSTLELGDSALYLCASSLGGYGEKLFFGSGTQLSVL.

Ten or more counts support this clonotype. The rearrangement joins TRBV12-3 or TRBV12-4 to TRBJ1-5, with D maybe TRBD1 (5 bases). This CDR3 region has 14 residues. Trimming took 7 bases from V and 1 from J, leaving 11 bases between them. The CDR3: CASNAWDSNQPQHF. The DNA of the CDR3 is TGTGCCAGCAATGCATGGGACAGCAATCAGCCCCAGCATTTT.

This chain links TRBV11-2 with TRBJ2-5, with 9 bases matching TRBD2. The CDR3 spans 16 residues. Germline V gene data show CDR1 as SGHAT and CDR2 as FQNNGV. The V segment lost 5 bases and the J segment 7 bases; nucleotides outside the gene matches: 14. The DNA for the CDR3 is TGTGCCAGCAGCCGACTAGCGGTTCGGATGTTGGGGACCCAGTACTTC. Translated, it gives CASSRLAVRMLGTQYF.

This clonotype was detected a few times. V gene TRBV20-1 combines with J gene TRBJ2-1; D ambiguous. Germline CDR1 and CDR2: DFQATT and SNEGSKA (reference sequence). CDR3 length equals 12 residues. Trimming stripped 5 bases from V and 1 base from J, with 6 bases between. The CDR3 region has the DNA TGCAGTGCTGCGGCTTCCTACAATGAGCAGTTCTTC. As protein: CSAAASYNEQFF.